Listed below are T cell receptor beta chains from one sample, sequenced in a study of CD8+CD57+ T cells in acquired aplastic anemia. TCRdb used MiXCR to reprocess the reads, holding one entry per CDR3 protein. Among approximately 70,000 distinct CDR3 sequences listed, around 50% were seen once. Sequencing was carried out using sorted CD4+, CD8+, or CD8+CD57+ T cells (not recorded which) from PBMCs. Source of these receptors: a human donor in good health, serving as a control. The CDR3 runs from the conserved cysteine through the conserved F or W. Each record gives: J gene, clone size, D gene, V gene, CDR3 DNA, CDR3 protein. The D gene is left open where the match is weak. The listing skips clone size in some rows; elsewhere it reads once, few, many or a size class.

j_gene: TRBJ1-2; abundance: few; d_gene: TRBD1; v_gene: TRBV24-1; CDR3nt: TGTGCCACCAGTGGCCCGGACAGGGCCCACTATGGCTACACCTTC; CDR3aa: CATSGPDRAHYGYTF
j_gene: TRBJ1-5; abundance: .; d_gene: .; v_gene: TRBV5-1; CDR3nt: TGCGCCAGCAGCTTGGCCGAGAATCAGCCCCAGCATTTT; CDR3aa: CASSLAENQPQHF
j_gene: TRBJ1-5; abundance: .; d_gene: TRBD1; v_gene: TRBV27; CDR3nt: TGTGCCAGCAGTCTACGGGGACAGGCTAATCAGCCCCAGCATTTT; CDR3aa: CASSLRGQANQPQHF
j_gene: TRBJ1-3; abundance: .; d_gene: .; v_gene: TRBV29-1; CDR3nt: TGCAGCGTTCTGAGCTCTGGAAACACCATATATTTT; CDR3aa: CSVLSSGNTIYF
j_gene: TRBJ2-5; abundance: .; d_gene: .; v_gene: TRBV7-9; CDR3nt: TGTGCCTGGAGTATGGGGGGCGGAGAGACCCAGTACTTC; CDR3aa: CAWSMGGGETQYF
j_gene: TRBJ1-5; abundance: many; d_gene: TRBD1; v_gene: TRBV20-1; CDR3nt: TGCAGTGCTGCGCAGGGGGCCGGGCCCCAGCATTTT; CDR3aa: CSAAQGAGPQHF
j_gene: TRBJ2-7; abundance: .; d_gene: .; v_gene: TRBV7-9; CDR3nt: TGTGCCAGCACCCGAGGGAGCAACGAGCAGTACTTC; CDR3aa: CASTRGSNEQYF
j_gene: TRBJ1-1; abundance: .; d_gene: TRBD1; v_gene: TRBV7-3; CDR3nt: TGTGCCAGCAGCTTGACAGGGACGGGCACTGAAGCTTTCTTT; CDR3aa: CASSLTGTGTEAFF
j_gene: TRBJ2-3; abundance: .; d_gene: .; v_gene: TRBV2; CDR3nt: TGTGCCAGCAGTATACAGGGACTCACAGATACGCAGTATTTT; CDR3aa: CASSIQGLTDTQYF
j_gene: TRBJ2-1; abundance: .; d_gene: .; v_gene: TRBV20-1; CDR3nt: TGCAGTGCTCGTTACCGGGACCCTAGGCAGTTCTTC; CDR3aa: CSARYRDPRQFF
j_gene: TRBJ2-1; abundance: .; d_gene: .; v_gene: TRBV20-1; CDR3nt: TGCAGTGCTAGTCCGGAGGGAGGCTACAATGAGCAGTTCTTC; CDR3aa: CSASPEGGYNEQFF
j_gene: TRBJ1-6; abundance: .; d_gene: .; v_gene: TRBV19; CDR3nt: TGTGCCAGTAGTATCGGAGGGGAAGGCTCACCCCTCCACTTT; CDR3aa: CASSIGGEGSPLHF
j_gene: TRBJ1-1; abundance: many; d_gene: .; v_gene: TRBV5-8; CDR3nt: TGTGCCAGCCGGGGGAACACTGAAGCTTTCTTT; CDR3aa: CASRGNTEAFF
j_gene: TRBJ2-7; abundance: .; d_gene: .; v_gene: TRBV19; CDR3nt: TGTGCCAGTAGTCCCTCAATTGCCTACGAGCAGTACTTC; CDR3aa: CASSPSIAYEQYF
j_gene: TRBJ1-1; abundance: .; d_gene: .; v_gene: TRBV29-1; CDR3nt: TGCAGCGTTGAAGATCAGGGCCGGGGTGAAGCTTTCTTT; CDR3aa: CSVEDQGRGEAFF
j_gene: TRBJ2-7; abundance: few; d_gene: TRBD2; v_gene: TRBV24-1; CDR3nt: TGTGCCACCAGTCCGGGACTAGTTTCCGAGCAGTACTTC; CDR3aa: CATSPGLVSEQYF
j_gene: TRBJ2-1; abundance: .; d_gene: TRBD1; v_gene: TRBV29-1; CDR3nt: TGCAGCGTTGGGGACAGGGGGTACGGTGAGCAGTTCTTC; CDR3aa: CSVGDRGYGEQFF
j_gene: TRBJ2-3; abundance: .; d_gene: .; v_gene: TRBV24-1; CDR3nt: TGTGCCACCAGTGATCAAACTACATCGGGACCAGCGGTTAAAGGTGCGCAGTATTTT; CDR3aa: CATSDQTTSGPAVKGAQYF
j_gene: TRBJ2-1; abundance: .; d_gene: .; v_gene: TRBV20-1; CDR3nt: TGCAGTGCTAGCGGGTCCAACAATGAGCAGTTCTTC; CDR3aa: CSASGSNNEQFF
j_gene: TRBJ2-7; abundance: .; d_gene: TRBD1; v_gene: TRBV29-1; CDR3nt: TGCAGCGTTTACCGGGACAGGGGAACCGAGCAGTACTTC; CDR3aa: CSVYRDRGTEQYF
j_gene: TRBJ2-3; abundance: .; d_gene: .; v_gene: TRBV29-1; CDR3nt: TGCAGCGTTGCCGACACCCTCACAGATACGCAGTATTTT; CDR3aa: CSVADTLTDTQYF
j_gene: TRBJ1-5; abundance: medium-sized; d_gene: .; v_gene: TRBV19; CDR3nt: TGTGCCAGTAGTATAAGGCCGGGAAGTCAGCCCCAGCATTTT; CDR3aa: CASSIRPGSQPQHF
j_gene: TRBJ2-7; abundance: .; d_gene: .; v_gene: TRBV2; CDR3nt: TGTGCCAGCAGTGCCCACGGCCCGGGATTCAGCTACGAGCAGTACTTC; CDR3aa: CASSAHGPGFSYEQYF
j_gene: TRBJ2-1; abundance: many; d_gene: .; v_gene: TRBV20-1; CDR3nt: TGCAGTGCTAGGGGAAGTGGGCAGTTCTTC; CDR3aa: CSARGSGQFF
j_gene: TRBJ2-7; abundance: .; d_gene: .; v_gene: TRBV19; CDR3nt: TGTGCCAGTAGTATAGGTCGCGGGACCTACGAGCAGTACTTC; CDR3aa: CASSIGRGTYEQYF
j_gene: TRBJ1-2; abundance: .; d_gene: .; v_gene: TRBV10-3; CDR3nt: TGTGCCATCAGTGATTATGGGGCGCGGGGCTACACCTTC; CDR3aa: CAISDYGARGYTF
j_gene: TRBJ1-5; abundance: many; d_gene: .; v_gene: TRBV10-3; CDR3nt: TGTGCCACCCAAGTTGTAGGTCTTACTAGTCAGCCCCAGCATTTT; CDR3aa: CATQVVGLTSQPQHF
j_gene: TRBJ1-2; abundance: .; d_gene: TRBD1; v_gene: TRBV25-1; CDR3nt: TGTGCCAGCAATCCGACAGGGAACTATGGCTACACCTTC; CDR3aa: CASNPTGNYGYTF
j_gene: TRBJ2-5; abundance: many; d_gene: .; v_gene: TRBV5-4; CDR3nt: TGTGCCAGCAGCCCGATGACGGCAGTGCAAGAGACCCAGTACTTC; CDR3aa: CASSPMTAVQETQYF
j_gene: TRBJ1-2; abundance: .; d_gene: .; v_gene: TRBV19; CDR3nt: TGTGCCAGTAGTATCCTTGGGCAGCCCTATGGCTACACCTTC; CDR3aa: CASSILGQPYGYTF
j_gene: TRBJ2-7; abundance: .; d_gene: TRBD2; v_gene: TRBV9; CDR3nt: TGCGCCAGCAGCGTAGAACCGGCGGGGGGAACCTACGAGCAGTACTTC; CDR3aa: CASSVEPAGGTYEQYF
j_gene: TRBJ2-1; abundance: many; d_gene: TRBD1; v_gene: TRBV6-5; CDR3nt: TGTGCCAGCAGCCTGGACAGGGCACTCGTCGGTGAGCAGTTCTTC; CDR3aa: CASSLDRALVGEQFF
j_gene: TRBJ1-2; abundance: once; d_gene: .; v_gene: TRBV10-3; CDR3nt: TGTGCCATCAGTGAGCAGGGGCCACTCAAAACGGGCTACACCTTC; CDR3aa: CAISEQGPLKTGYTF
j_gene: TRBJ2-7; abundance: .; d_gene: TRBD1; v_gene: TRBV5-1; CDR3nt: TGCGCCAGCAGCCAGGGACAGAACTACGAGCAGTACTTC; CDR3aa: CASSQGQNYEQYF
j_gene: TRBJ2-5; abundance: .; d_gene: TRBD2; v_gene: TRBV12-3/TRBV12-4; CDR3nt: TGTGCCAGCAGTTCAGACGGGACTAGCGGCGAGACCCAGTACTTC; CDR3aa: CASSSDGTSGETQYF
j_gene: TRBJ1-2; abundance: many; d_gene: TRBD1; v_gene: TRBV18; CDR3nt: TGTGCCAGCTCACCAGAGACAGGGATGGGCTACACCTTC; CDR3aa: CASSPETGMGYTF
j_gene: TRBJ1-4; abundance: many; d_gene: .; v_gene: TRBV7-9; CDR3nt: TGTGCCAGCAGCCCCGTTTCGAATGAAAAACTGTTTTTT; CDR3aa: CASSPVSNEKLFF
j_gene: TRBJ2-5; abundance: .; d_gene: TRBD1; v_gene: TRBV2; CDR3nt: TGTGCCAGCAGGCGGGACAGGGGCGTTTTGGAGACCCAGTACTTC; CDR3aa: CASRRDRGVLETQYF
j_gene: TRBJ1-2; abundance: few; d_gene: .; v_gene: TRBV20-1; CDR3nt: TGCAGTGCTAGACAGGGGATGGATAACTATGGCTACACCTTC; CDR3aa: CSARQGMDNYGYTF
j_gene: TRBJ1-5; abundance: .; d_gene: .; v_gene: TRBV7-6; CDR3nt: TGTGCCTCCGCGGTTCGCAATCAGCCCCAGCATTTT; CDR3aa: CASAVRNQPQHF
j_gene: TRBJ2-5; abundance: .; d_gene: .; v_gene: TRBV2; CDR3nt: TGTGCCAGCAGGGCGGACCAGGGGAAACAAGAGACCCAGTACTTC; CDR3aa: CASRADQGKQETQYF